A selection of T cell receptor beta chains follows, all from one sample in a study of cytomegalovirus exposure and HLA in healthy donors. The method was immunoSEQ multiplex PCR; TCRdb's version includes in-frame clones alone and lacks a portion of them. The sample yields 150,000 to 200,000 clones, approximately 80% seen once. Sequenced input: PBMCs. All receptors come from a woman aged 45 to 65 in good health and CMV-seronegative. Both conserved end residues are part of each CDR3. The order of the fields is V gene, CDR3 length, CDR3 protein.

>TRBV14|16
CASAGQGAFGANVLTF
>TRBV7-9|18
CASSLTTGVFEGNQPQHF
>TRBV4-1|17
CASSQASILADSYEQYF
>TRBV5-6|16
CASSLKDREGSKPQHF
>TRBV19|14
CASSVPGGGYEQYF
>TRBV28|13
CASSLESSYGYTF
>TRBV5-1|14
CASSLASGDREAFF
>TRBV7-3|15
CASSLGQGQNSPLHF
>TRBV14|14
CASSQEWPADEAFF
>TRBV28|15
CASSLGQGLSYGYTF
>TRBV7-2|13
CASSPDRPDTQYF
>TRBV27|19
CASTRWGAGVGWGTDTQYF
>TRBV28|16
CASSLRAKLARNEQYF
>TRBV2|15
CASRDDRGGGQPQHF
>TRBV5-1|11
CASRIGTEQFF
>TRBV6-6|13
CASSTQGAQPQHF
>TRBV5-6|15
CASSLGAGDMAEAFF
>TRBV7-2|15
CASSLGDRVGEKLFF
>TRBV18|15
CASSLTGASNQPQHF
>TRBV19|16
CASSALAEVASYEQYF
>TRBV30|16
CAWSSKQGAGANVLTF
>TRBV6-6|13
CASKSRGNTEAFF
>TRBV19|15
CASSAVDRVGYGYTF
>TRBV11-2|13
CASSLDWRTEAFF
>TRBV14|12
CASSLAGGGYTF
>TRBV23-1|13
CASSHRNGGEQYF
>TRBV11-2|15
CASTSGLAYTDTQYF
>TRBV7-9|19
CASSITLIRDTEGNTEAFF
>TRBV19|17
CASSIEGTSATNEKLFF
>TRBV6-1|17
CASSEYGGSMSYNEQFF
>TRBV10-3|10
CAVLADEQFF
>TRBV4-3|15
CASSQDRFSNQPQHF
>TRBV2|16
CASRYRGGYSNQPQHF
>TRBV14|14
CASSREVSNSPLHF
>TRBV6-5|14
CASSEQGGGNTIYF
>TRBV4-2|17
CASSQVFRLPGNNEQFF
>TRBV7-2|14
CASSWDRTNYEQYF
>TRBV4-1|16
CASSQLGQGSYNEQFF
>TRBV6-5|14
CASSYQAATGELFF
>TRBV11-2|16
CASSLWADGTQETQYF